There are a few counts of the clone carrying this T cell receptor (beta chain). Its target is not known. These data belong to a study of beta chain features in type 1 diabetes. The study reverse transcribed the entire isolated RNA, so it sequenced expressed TCRB transcripts. About 3.6 million reads on average were seen across naive, central memory and regulatory T cell samples. Some clones are missing from TCRdb's copy, which holds only in-frame ones; the method was immunoSEQ multiplex PCR. Of 140,000 to 150,000 clones in the sample, about 13% were seen once. Overall study results and limits: Possibly, sequencing cDNA over-represented cells that had high TCR expression levels. When Type 1 diabetes patients were examined, their TCRB CDR3s proved moderately but significantly shorter in all four CD4+ subsets.

This CDR3 region has 14 residues. From germline, CDR1 is SGHVS and CDR2 FQNEAQ. Trimming shortened V by 3 bases and J by 7 bases, and 13 bases separated the two germline ends. The sequence was collected from a man aged 18-30 years with type 1 diabetes. Specimen: central memory CD4+ T cells from blood. The rearrangement joins TRBV7-8 to TRBJ2-1; D is uncertain. CDR3 DNA sequence: TGTGCCAGCAGCTTCCCGACGGGCCGGAATGAGCAGTTCTTC. This codes for CASSFPTGRNEQFF.